A selection of T cell receptor beta chains follows, all from one sample in a study of T cell responses to AZD1222 COVID-19 vaccine. The table came from immunoSEQ multiplex PCR; TCRdb's copy has only in-frame clones and leaves some out. The repertoire includes 120,000 to 150,000 clones, about 89% of them detected once, and over 3.5% sits in the top ten. This specimen was peripheral blood, taken on day 0 of AZD1222 vaccination. Receptors originate from an adult in good health. Each CDR3 is given with its conserved first and last residue. Each record gives: V gene, D gene, clone size, J gene, CDR3 protein, CDR3 DNA. The D gene is left open where the match is weak. Clone size, where shown, is once, few, many, or a class for clones that have expanded.

TRBV6-2/TRBV6-3	TRBD1	.	TRBJ1-1	CASSSRGTGDTEAFF	TGTGCCAGCAGCTCGCGGGGGACAGGGGACACTGAAGCTTTCTTT
TRBV4-1	.	.	TRBJ2-7	CASSQGADEQYF	TGCGCCAGCAGCCAGGGGGCGGACGAGCAGTACTTC
TRBV7-6	.	.	TRBJ1-2	CASSRDYGYTF	TGTGCCAGCAGCAGGGACTATGGCTACACCTTC
TRBV27	TRBD1	.	TRBJ1-6	CASSRGQGRSPLHF	TGTGCCAGCAGTAGAGGACAGGGAAGATCACCCCTCCACTTT
TRBV30	.	.	TRBJ1-1	CAEGGGTEAFF	TGTGCCGAGGGGGGTGGCACTGAAGCTTTCTTT
TRBV5-1	.	.	TRBJ1-3	CASSLEATGNTIYF	TGCGCCAGCAGCTTGGAGGCAACTGGAAACACCATATATTTT
TRBV27	.	.	TRBJ1-1	CASSFDRWTEAFF	TGTGCCAGCAGTTTTGACAGGTGGACTGAAGCTTTCTTT
TRBV15	.	.	TRBJ2-7	CATSRLTTYEQYF	TGTGCCACCAGCAGACTCACTACCTACGAGCAGTACTTC
TRBV19	TRBD1	.	TRBJ1-2	CASSPRTGGDGYTF	TGTGCCAGTAGTCCGAGGACAGGGGGCGATGGCTACACCTTC
TRBV27	.	.	TRBJ2-1	CASSLRTDMKPYNEQFF	TGTGCCAGCAGTTTAAGAACCGACATGAAACCCTACAATGAGCAGTTCTTC
TRBV9	.	.	TRBJ2-3	CASSRGGVSDTQYF	TGTGCCAGCAGCCGGGGAGGTGTGTCAGATACGCAGTATTTT
TRBV5-1	.	once	TRBJ1-1	CASSLEGRTVNTEAFF	TGCGCCAGCAGCTTGGAGGGACGTACAGTGAACACTGAAGCTTTCTTT
TRBV30	.	.	TRBJ2-2	CAWSSLRAPTGELFF	TGTGCCTGGAGTTCACTCAGGGCTCCCACCGGGGAGCTGTTTTTT
TRBV30	.	.	TRBJ1-6	CAWSRDNSPLHF	TGTGCCTGGAGTCGGGACAATTCACCCCTCCACTTT
TRBV2	.	.	TRBJ2-7	CASRDTGTQSPYEQYF	TGTGCCAGCAGAGACACCGGGACCCAGAGTCCGTACGAGCAGTACTTC
TRBV12-3/TRBV12-4	.	.	TRBJ2-1	CASSSLNEQFF	TGTGCCAGCAGTTCTCTCAATGAGCAGTTCTTC
TRBV7-9	.	.	TRBJ1-4	CASSLLDGEKLFF	TGTGCCAGCAGCTTATTGGACGGCGAGAAACTGTTTTTT
TRBV3-1/TRBV3-2	.	.	TRBJ1-1	CASSRVRHPGSEAFF	TGTGCCAGCAGTCGCGTCAGGCACCCAGGCAGTGAAGCTTTCTTT
TRBV2	.	.	TRBJ1-4	CASSRRALREKLFF	TGTGCCAGCAGTCGACGGGCCCTAAGGGAAAAACTGTTTTTT
TRBV28	TRBD2	.	TRBJ2-1	CASSFSPSGKYNEQFF	TGTGCCAGCAGTTTTAGCCCTAGCGGGAAGTACAATGAGCAGTTCTTC
TRBV9	.	.	TRBJ2-2	CASSRGGPTGELFF	TGTGCCAGCAGCAGGGGGGGGCCCACCGGGGAGCTGTTTTTT
TRBV25-1	.	.	TRBJ2-2	CASSRLANTGELFF	TGTGCCAGCAGTAGACTCGCGAACACCGGGGAGCTGTTTTTT
TRBV6-5	TRBD1	.	TRBJ1-1	CASSRKRDSEAFF	TGTGCCAGCAGCCGGAAACGGGACAGCGAAGCTTTCTTT
TRBV19	.	.	TRBJ1-5	CASSMMIPNQPQHF	TGTGCCAGTAGTATGATGATCCCCAATCAGCCCCAGCATTTT
TRBV30	.	.	TRBJ1-5	CAWKTGTQPQHF	TGTGCCTGGAAGACAGGCACTCAGCCCCAGCATTTT
TRBV18	.	.	TRBJ2-2	CASSPILGGNTGELFF	TGTGCCAGCTCACCGATCCTAGGGGGTAACACCGGGGAGCTGTTTTTT
TRBV5-4	.	.	TRBJ2-7	CASSFGSTYEQYF	TGTGCCAGCAGCTTTGGTTCCACCTACGAGCAGTACTTC
TRBV3-1/TRBV3-2	TRBD2	.	TRBJ2-5	CASSQDLLAGEPGTQYF	TGTGCCAGCAGCCAAGATCTCCTAGCGGGGGAGCCGGGGACCCAGTACTTC
TRBV9	.	.	TRBJ2-2	CASSVLERSYTGELFF	TGTGCCAGCAGCGTACTTGAGCGGAGCTACACCGGGGAGCTGTTTTTT
TRBV4-1	.	once	TRBJ1-1	CASSFRLRTEAFF	TGCGCCAGCAGCTTCAGGCTCAGAACTGAAGCTTTCTTT
TRBV3-1/TRBV3-2	.	.	TRBJ1-3	CASSPRSQGGYGNTIYF	TGTGCCAGCAGCCCGAGGTCGCAGGGAGGCTACGGAAACACCATATATTTT
TRBV28	TRBD1	.	TRBJ2-1	CASSSLSTGGYEQFF	TGTGCCAGCAGCTCATTATCAACAGGGGGCTATGAGCAGTTCTTC
TRBV7-2	.	.	TRBJ2-3	CASSSGLPPDTQYF	TGTGCCAGCAGCTCCGGACTACCCCCAGATACGCAGTATTTT
TRBV7-9	.	.	TRBJ2-3	CASSYNPRVNTDTQYF	TGTGCCAGCAGCTATAATCCCCGGGTGAACACAGATACGCAGTATTTT
TRBV6-6	TRBD2	.	TRBJ2-1	CASTSGAGGYNEQFF	TGTGCCAGCACCAGTGGAGCGGGGGGCTACAATGAGCAGTTCTTC
TRBV27	.	once	TRBJ1-5	CASSVRQQNNQPQHF	TGTGCCAGCAGCGTACGACAGCAAAACAATCAGCCCCAGCATTTT
TRBV6-5	.	.	TRBJ1-6	CASQRTASNSPLHF	TGTGCCAGTCAAAGGACAGCTAGTAATTCACCCCTCCACTTT
TRBV2	.	.	TRBJ1-3	CASSEVRAGNTIYF	TGTGCCAGCAGTGAAGTCAGGGCTGGAAACACCATATATTTT
TRBV29-1	.	.	TRBJ1-5	CSVEVEGAPQHF	TGCAGCGTTGAAGTGGAGGGCGCGCCCCAGCATTTT
TRBV11-3	.	.	TRBJ2-3	CASSLVVHGTGLITDTQYF	TGTGCCAGCAGCTTAGTGGTTCATGGTACGGGGCTGATCACAGATACGCAGTATTTT
TRBV5-1	TRBD1	.	TRBJ1-2	CASSQGTEDGYTF	TGCGCCAGCAGCCAGGGGACAGAAGATGGCTACACCTTC
TRBV11-2	.	.	TRBJ2-3	CASSSAGGSTDTQYF	TGTGCCAGCAGCTCCGCGGGCGGGAGCACAGATACGCAGTATTTT
TRBV15	.	.	TRBJ2-1	CATSREMGEQFF	TGTGCCACCAGCAGGGAGATGGGTGAGCAGTTCTTC
TRBV24-1	TRBD1	.	TRBJ2-1	CATSDPGQGNNEQFF	TGTGCCACCAGTGACCCGGGACAGGGGAACAATGAGCAGTTCTTC
TRBV5-4	.	.	TRBJ2-1	CASMRGGGGYNEQFF	TGTGCCAGCATGAGGGGCGGAGGAGGGTACAATGAGCAGTTCTTC
TRBV27	TRBD1	.	TRBJ2-7	CASSFRDRPSSYEQYF	TGTGCCAGCAGTTTCCGGGACAGGCCAAGCTCCTACGAGCAGTACTTC
TRBV10-1	TRBD2	.	TRBJ2-1	CASSENAGLAAYNEQFF	TGCGCCAGCAGTGAGAATGCCGGACTAGCTGCTTACAATGAGCAGTTCTTC
TRBV6-5	.	.	TRBJ1-5	CASSLDISNQPQHF	TGTGCCAGCAGCCTCGACATTAGCAATCAGCCCCAGCATTTT
TRBV30	TRBD1	.	TRBJ1-4	CAWSPLETGGTNEKLFF	TGTGCCTGGAGTCCTCTGGAGACAGGGGGAACTAATGAAAAACTGTTTTTT
TRBV6-1	TRBD1	.	TRBJ1-2	CASSEATGFKPNYGYTF	TGTGCCAGCAGTGAAGCGACAGGGTTCAAACCTAACTATGGCTACACCTTC
TRBV27	TRBD2	.	TRBJ2-5	CASSLSGLAGPSSSETQYF	TGTGCCAGCAGTTTATCGGGACTAGCGGGACCCTCCTCCTCAGAGACCCAGTACTTC
TRBV19	.	.	TRBJ1-4	CASNGGMRNEKLFF	TGTGCCAGTAATGGTGGGATGAGGAATGAAAAACTGTTTTTT